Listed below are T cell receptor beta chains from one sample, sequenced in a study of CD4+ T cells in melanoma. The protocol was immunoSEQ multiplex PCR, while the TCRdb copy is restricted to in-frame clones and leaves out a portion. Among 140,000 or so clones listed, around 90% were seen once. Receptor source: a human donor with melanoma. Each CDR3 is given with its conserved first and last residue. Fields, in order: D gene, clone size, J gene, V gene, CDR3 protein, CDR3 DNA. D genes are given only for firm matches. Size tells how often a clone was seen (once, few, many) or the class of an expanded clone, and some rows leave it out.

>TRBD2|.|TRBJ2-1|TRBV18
CASSPLAGAFSSSYNEQFF
TGTGCCAGCTCACCCCTAGCGGGGGCTTTTTCGAGCTCCTACAATGAGCAGTTCTTC
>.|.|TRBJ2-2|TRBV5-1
CASSLVGMNTGELFF
TGCGCCAGCAGCCTAGTAGGAATGAACACCGGGGAGCTGTTTTTT
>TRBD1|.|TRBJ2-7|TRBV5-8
CASSRDRGRYEQYF
TGTGCCAGCAGCCGGGACAGGGGGCGCTACGAGCAGTACTTC
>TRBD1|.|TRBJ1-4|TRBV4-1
CASSQGQGRPSNEKLFF
TGCGCCAGCAGCCAAGGACAGGGGCGCCCTTCTAATGAAAAACTGTTTTTT
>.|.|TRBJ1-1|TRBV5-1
CASSLAAGMNTEAFF
TGCGCCAGCAGCTTGGCGGCAGGCATGAACACTGAAGCTTTCTTT
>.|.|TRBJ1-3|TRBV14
CASSQVRQTHSGNTIYF
TGTGCCAGCAGCCAAGTCAGACAGACACACTCTGGAAACACCATATATTTT
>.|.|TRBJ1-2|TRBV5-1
CASSFSDSGGYTF
TGCGCCAGCAGCTTTTCGGACTCGGGGGGCTACACCTTC
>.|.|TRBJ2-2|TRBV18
CASSPEGNTGELFF
TGTGCCAGCTCACCGGAGGGGAACACCGGGGAGCTGTTTTTT
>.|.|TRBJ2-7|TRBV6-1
CASSLTLSSYEQYF
TGTGCCAGCAGTCTAACCTTGTCCTCCTACGAGCAGTACTTC
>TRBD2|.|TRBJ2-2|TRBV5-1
CASSQGISGGFEDTGELFF
TGCGCCAGCAGCCAAGGGATTAGCGGGGGCTTCGAGGACACCGGGGAGCTGTTTTTT
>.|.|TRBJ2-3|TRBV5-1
CASSNTGRWPDTQYF
TGCGCCAGCAGTAACACAGGGAGGTGGCCAGATACGCAGTATTTT
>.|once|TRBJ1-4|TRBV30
CAWSLAGGNNEKLFF
TGTGCCTGGAGTCTAGCGGGGGGCAATAATGAAAAACTGTTTTTT
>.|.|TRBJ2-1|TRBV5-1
CASAVRGPDNEQFF
TGCGCCAGCGCGGTCCGGGGCCCCGACAATGAGCAGTTCTTC
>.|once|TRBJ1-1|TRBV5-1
CASSLSGVDTEAFF
TGCGCCAGCAGCTTGAGTGGGGTGGACACTGAAGCTTTCTTT
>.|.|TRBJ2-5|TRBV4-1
CASSQPMETQYF
TGCGCCAGCAGCCAGCCCATGGAGACCCAGTACTTC
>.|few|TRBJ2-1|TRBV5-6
CASSPSGYEQFF
TGTGCCAGCAGCCCCAGCGGTTATGAGCAGTTCTTC
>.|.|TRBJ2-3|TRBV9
CASSVGTSLMDTQYF
TGTGCCAGCAGCGTAGGGACTTCCCTGATGGATACGCAGTATTTT
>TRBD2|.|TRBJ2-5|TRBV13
CASSPRLAGGRGETQYF
TGTGCCAGCAGCCCCCGTCTAGCGGGGGGCCGAGGGGAGACCCAGTACTTC
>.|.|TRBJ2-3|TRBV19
CASTPTGTPDTQYF
TGTGCCAGTACTCCGACAGGGACTCCAGATACGCAGTATTTT
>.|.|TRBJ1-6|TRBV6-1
CASLPNRAGESPLHF
TGTGCCAGCCTTCCGAACAGGGCGGGGGAATCACCCCTCCACTTT
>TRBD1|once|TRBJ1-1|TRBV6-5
CASSLDRRRNEAFF
TGTGCCAGCAGTTTGGACAGGCGTCGAAATGAGGCTTTCTTT
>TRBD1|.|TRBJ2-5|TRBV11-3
CASKGCWDRGVVRETQYF
TGTGCCAGCAAGGGTTGTTGGGACAGGGGAGTTGTGAGGGAGACCCAGTACTTC
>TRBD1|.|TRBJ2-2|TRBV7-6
CASSLPTRQGTNTGELFF
TGTGCCAGCAGCCTCCCCACCCGACAGGGTACGAACACCGGGGAGCTGTTTTTT
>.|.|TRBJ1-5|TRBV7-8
CASSLVNSNQPQHF
TGTGCCAGCAGCTTAGTTAATAGCAATCAGCCCCAGCATTTT
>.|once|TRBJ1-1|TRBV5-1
CASSLARVGTEAFF
TGCGCCAGCAGCTTGGCCAGGGTGGGCACTGAAGCTTTCTTT
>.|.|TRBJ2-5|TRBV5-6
CASSPGPELAQTQYF
TGTGCCAGCAGCCCGGGACCCGAACTCGCCCAGACCCAGTACTTC
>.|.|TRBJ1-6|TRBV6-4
CASSRNTENSPLHF
TGTGCCAGCAGTAGGAACACCGAGAATTCACCCCTCCACTTT
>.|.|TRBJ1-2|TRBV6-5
CASRVPGVVYGYTF
TGTGCCAGCAGGGTCCCAGGGGTGGTCTATGGCTACACCTTC
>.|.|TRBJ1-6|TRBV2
CASSTESDSPLHF
TGTGCCAGCAGTACGGAATCGGATTCACCCCTCCACTTT
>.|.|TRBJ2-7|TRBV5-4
CASSSTGSYEQYF
TGTGCCAGCAGCTCTACAGGGTCCTACGAGCAGTACTTC
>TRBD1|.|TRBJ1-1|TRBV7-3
CASSYTGVGEAFF
TGTGCCAGCAGCTATACAGGGGTGGGGGAAGCTTTCTTT
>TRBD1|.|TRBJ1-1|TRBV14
CASKRQGANTEAFF
TGTGCCAGCAAGAGACAGGGGGCGAACACTGAAGCTTTCTTT
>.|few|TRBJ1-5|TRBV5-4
CASSLRGNNQPQHF
TGTGCCAGCAGCTTGAGGGGGAACAATCAGCCCCAGCATTTT
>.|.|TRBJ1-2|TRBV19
CASSIIRTDYGYTF
TGTGCCAGTAGTATAATTCGGACGGACTATGGCTACACCTTC
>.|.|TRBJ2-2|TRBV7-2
CASSRTTRGELFF
TGTGCCAGCAGTAGGACCACAAGGGGGGAGCTGTTTTTT
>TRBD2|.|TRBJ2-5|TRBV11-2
CASSLGLAGGQETQYF
TGTGCCAGCAGCTTAGGGCTAGCGGGGGGGCAAGAGACCCAGTACTTC
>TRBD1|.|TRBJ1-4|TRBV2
CASSDRGRNEKLFF
TGTGCCAGCAGCGACAGGGGAAGGAATGAAAAACTGTTTTTT
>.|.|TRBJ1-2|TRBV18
CASSPAAGADYGYTF
TGTGCCAGCTCACCAGCCGCAGGGGCTGACTATGGCTACACCTTC
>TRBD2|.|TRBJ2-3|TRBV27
CASSLYAFGTSGTDTQYF
TGTGCCAGCAGTTTATATGCTTTTGGGACTAGCGGCACAGATACGCAGTATTTT
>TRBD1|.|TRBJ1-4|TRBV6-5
CASKGDRVTNEKLFF
TGTGCCAGCAAGGGGGACAGGGTTACTAATGAAAAACTGTTTTTT
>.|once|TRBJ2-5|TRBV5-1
CASSLVEGGTQYF
TGCGCCAGCAGCTTGGTTGAGGGGGGGACCCAGTACTTC
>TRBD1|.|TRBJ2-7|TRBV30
CAWSVAILTGSYEQYF
TGTGCCTGGAGTGTCGCTATACTGACAGGGAGCTACGAGCAGTACTTC
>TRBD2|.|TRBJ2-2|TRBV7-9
CASKRGSSDGELFF
TGTGCCAGCAAGCGGGGATCATCGGACGGGGAGCTGTTTTTT
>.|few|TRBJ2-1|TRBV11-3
CASSFMDGDEQFF
TGTGCCAGCAGCTTTATGGACGGGGATGAGCAGTTCTTC
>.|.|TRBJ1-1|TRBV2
CASSELGVGTEAFF
TGTGCCAGCAGTGAATTAGGGGTAGGCACTGAAGCTTTCTTT
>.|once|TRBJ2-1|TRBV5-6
CASSLGPLSSYNEQFF
TGTGCCAGCAGCTTGGGGCCCTTAAGCTCCTACAATGAGCAGTTCTTC
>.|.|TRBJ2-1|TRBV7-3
CASAKGLPYNEQFF
TGTGCCAGCGCTAAAGGCCTTCCCTACAATGAGCAGTTCTTC
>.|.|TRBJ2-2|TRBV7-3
CASSSTVNTGELFF
TGTGCCAGCAGCTCGACGGTTAACACCGGGGAGCTGTTTTTT
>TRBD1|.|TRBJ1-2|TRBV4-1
CASTLTPAGGYGYTF
TGCGCCAGCACCTTAACCCCAGCAGGGGGATATGGCTACACCTTC
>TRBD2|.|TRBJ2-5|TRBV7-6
CASSFGGGAETAQYF
TGTGCCAGCAGCTTTGGCGGGGGGGCGGAAACGGCCCAGTACTTC
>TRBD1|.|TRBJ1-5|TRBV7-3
CASSLTGQGNQPQHF
TGTGCCAGCAGCTTAACCGGACAGGGTAATCAGCCCCAGCATTTT
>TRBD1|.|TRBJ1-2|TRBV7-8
CASSLATGSNYGYTF
TGTGCCAGCAGCTTAGCGACAGGGTCTAACTATGGCTACACCTTC
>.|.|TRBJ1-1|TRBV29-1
CSVGSGEGGTEAFF
TGCAGCGTTGGTTCAGGGGAGGGGGGGACTGAAGCTTTCTTT
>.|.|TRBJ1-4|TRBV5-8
CASSLAIQTTNEKLFF
TGTGCCAGCAGCTTGGCTATCCAGACAACTAATGAAAAACTGTTTTTT
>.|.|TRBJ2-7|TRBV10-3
CAISDIGIVNEQYF
TGTGCCATCAGTGATATCGGGATAGTGAACGAGCAGTACTTC
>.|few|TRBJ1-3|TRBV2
CASRRTLGSGNTIYF
TGTGCCAGCAGGCGGACCCTTGGCTCTGGAAACACCATATATTTT
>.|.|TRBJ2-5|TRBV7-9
CASSRDGGTQYF
TGTGCCAGCAGCCGGGACGGGGGGACCCAGTACTTC
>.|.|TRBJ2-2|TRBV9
CASSVGGRGTGELFF
TGTGCCAGCAGCGTAGGCGGCAGGGGAACCGGGGAGCTGTTTTTT
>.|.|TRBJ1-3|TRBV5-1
CASSPGLEGGTIYF
TGCGCCAGCAGTCCGGGGCTGGAAGGGGGCACCATATATTTT